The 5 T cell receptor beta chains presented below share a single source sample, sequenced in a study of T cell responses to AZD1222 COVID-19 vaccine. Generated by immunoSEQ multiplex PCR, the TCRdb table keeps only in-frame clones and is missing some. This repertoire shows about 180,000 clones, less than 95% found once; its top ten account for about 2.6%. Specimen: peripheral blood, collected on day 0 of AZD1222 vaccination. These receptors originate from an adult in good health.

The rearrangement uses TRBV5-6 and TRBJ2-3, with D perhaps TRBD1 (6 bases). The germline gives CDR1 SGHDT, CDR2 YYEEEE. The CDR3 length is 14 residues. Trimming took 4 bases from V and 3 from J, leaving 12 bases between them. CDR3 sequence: CASSLGARTDTQYF. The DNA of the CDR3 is TGTGCCAGCAGCCTGGGGGCGAGGACAGATACGCAGTATTTT.

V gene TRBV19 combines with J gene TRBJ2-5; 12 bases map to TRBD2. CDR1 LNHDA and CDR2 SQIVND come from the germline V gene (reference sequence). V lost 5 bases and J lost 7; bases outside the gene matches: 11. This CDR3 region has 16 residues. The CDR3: CASSPRLAGAGGTQYF. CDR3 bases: TGTGCCAGTAGTCCCAGACTAGCGGGGGCCGGCGGGACCCAGTACTTC.

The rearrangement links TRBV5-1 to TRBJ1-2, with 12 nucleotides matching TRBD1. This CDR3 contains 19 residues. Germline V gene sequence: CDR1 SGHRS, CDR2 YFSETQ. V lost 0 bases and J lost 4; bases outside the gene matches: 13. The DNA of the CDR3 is TGCGCCAGCAGCTTGGGAATTCCGGGACAGGGGGCACCATCCTATGGCTACACCTTC. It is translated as CASSLGIPGQGAPSYGYTF.

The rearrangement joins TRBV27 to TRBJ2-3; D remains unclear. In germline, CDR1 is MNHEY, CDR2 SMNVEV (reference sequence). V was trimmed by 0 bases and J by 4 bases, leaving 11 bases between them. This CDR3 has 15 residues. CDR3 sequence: CASSLSIFSPDTQYF. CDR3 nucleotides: TGTGCCAGCAGTTTATCGATATTTTCTCCAGATACGCAGTATTTT.

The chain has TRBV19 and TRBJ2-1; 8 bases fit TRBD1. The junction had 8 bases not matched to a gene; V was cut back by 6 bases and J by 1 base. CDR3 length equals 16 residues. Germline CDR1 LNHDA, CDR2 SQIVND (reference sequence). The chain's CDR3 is CASSRGGDRSYNEQFF. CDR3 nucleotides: TGTGCCAGTAGCCGCGGAGGGGACAGGTCCTACAATGAGCAGTTCTTC.